These 24 T cell receptor beta chains originate from one sample sequenced in a study of cytomegalovirus exposure and HLA in healthy donors (TCRdb year 2017). Library method: the immunoSEQ multiplex PCR assay. The table was pulled from immuneACCESS by TCRdb, which kept in-frame rearrangements only. Such tables lose some clones; where checked, under half of the loss comes from unresolved V genes, and the rest has no known cause. In this sample the table shows 55,000 to 75,000 clones, 96% of which occur a single time. Of the sample, approximately 1% is held by the ten largest clones. Sequenced input: PBMCs. All receptors derive from a woman younger than 35 in good health and CMV-seronegative.

This chain joins TRBV5-1 and TRBJ2-7, with D uncertain. CDR3 size: 12 residues. V lost 2 bases and J 5 bases, leaving 8 bases between the germline ends. Per germline, CDR1 SGHRS and CDR2 YFSETQ. CDR3: CASSLSRDEQYF. CDR3 nucleotide sequence: TGCGCCAGCAGCTTATCCCGCGACGAGCAGTACTTC.

The chain uses TRBV6-1 and TRBJ1-5; tentatively, D is TRBD1 (5 bases). V was trimmed by 2 bases and J by 0 bases, leaving 8 bases between them. The CDR3 has 15 amino acids. Germline V gene lookup returns CDR1 MNHNS and CDR2 SASEGT. CDR3 region: CASSEWGTSNQPQHF. Written as DNA, the CDR3 is TGTGCCAGCAGTGAATGGGGCACTAGCAATCAGCCCCAGCATTTT.

V gene TRBV19 combines with J gene TRBJ2-7, with 10 bases identical to TRBD1. CDR1 is LNHDA and CDR2 is SQIVND in the germline V gene (reference sequence). Losses at the gene ends were 8 bases for V and 7 bases for J; bases not matched to a gene: 20. CDR3 length: 17 residues. CDR3 in DNA: TGTGCCAGTCCCCTCCGGGACAGGGGACCAATGGGGCCGGAGCAGTACTTC. The encoded protein is CASPLRDRGPMGPEQYF.

V and J are TRBV11-1 and TRBJ2-2; 9 bases match TRBD2. Losses at the gene ends were 1 base for V and 4 bases for J; bases not matched to a gene: 7. Germline V lookup: CDR1 SGHAT, CDR2 FQDESV (reference sequence). This CDR3 is built from 17 residues. Written as DNA, the CDR3 is TGTGCCAGCAGCTTAGTGTGGCGGGGGGGTGGCACCGGGGAGCTGTTTTTT. Protein: CASSLVWRGGGTGELFF.

The V gene is TRBV7-6, the J gene TRBJ1-3; 7 bases match TRBD1. The CDR3 contains 16 residues. The V gene end was trimmed by 5 bases and the J gene end by 0 bases; junction bases not matched to a gene: 7. CDR1 SGHVS and CDR2 FNYEAQ come from the germline V gene. The CDR3 nucleotides read TGTGCCAGCAGCCGAAGGACAGGACGCTCTGGAAACACCATATATTTT. This translates into CASSRRTGRSGNTIYF.

This chain links TRBV27 with TRBJ2-2; 9 bases match TRBD2. Germline V gene data show CDR1 as MNHEY and CDR2 as SMNVEV (reference sequence). The CDR3 spans 15 residues. After removal of 3 bases from V and 6 bases from J, the junction contained 5 bases not matched to a gene. Written as DNA, the CDR3 is TGTGCCAGCAGTTTTTTAGCGGGGGTATCCGGGGAGCTGTTTTTT. It codes for CASSFLAGVSGELFF.

This chain connects TRBV18 to TRBJ1-1; D unclear. Between the trimmed V and J ends, which lost 0 bases and 4 bases, there was a span of 12 bases. Germline V gene lookup returns CDR1 KGHSH and CDR2 LQKENI. The CDR3 consists of 15 residues. The CDR3, as DNA: TGTGCCAGCTCACCACCAGGGAGGGTAGGCACTGAAGCTTTCTTT. It specifies CASSPPGRVGTEAFF. Using reference TRBV18 and TRBJ1-1 for the parts outside the CDR3, the full variable domain is NAGVMQNPRHLVRRRGQEARLRCSPMKGHSHVYWYRQLPEEGLKFMVYLQKENIIDESGMPKERFSAEFPKEGPSILRIQQVVRGDSAAYFCASSPPGRVGTEAFFGQGTRLTVV.

A single count supports this clone. The rearrangement links TRBV9 to TRBJ2-1; D perhaps matches TRBD1 (6 bases). V lost 4 bases, J lost 3 bases, and 14 bases lay in between. Looked up from germline, CDR1 is SGDLS and CDR2 is YYNGEE. This CDR3 spans 15 amino acids. DNA for the CDR3: TGTGCCAGCAGCCCAGGGGTGGGCCTCTACAATGAGCAGTTCTTC. Translation gives CASSPGVGLYNEQFF.

The chain couples TRBV9 to TRBJ2-7; possibly TRBD2 for D (7 bases). Trimming pared 0 bases from V and 6 bases from J, leaving 13 bases between. This CDR3 comprises 14 residues. Germline assignment: CDR1 SGDLS and CDR2 YYNGEE. In DNA form, the CDR3 reads TGTGCCAGCAGCGTAGGGGGGGGCTCCCCCGAGCAGTACTTC. Residues: CASSVGGGSPEQYF.

The chain links TRBV5-6 to TRBJ2-1, with 12 bases matching TRBD1. The junction had 2 bases not matched to a gene; V was cut back by 0 bases and J by 7 bases. Germline lookup yields CDR1 SGHDT and CDR2 YYEEEE. This CDR3 has 15 residues. CDR3 DNA sequence: TGTGCCAGCAGCTTGGTGGGACAGGGGGCAAATGAGCAGTTCTTC. Amino acid sequence: CASSLVGQGANEQFF.

The gene calls are TRBV27 and TRBJ2-3; 9 positions agree with TRBD2. Germline CDR1 and CDR2: MNHEY and SMNVEV (reference sequence). The CDR3 spans 17 residues. After removal of 7 bases from V and 1 base from J, the junction contained 12 bases not matched to a gene. The CDR3 spells CASKGGSGSPGTDTQYF. As DNA, the CDR3 is TGTGCCAGCAAGGGAGGTAGCGGGAGTCCCGGCACAGATACGCAGTATTTT.

The chain carries TRBV4-3 and TRBJ2-2; 7 nucleotides agree with TRBD1. The CDR3 has 16 residues. CDR1 and CDR2 (germline): LGHNA, YSLEER. Unmatched junction bases numbered 10, after V lost 3 bases and J lost 6 bases. Here the CDR3 DNA reads TGCGCCAGCAGCCACCCCGGGAAGGGGGCCCCCGGGGAGCTGTTTTTT. As protein: CASSHPGKGAPGELFF.

The genes are TRBV18 and TRBJ2-1; weak D call: TRBD2 (6 bases). The ends were cut back, 3 bases at V and 9 bases at J, with 18 bases in the middle. Germline CDR1 reads KGHSH; CDR2 reads LQKENI. This CDR3 region has 15 residues. CDR3 residues: CASSPGWGVGSEQFF. The CDR3 nucleotides read TGTGCCAGCTCACCGGGCTGGGGGGTCGGGAGTGAGCAGTTCTTC.

The chain links TRBV15 to TRBJ2-1, with 8 positions matching TRBD2. Germline CDR1 LNHNV, CDR2 YYDKDF (reference sequence). The CDR3 length is 16 residues. V dropped 2 bases and J dropped 7; count of bases not matched to a gene: 10. CDR3 sequence reads: CATSRPPVGGGNEQFF. The CDR3 region has the DNA TGTGCCACCAGCAGACCACCGGTCGGGGGGGGGAATGAGCAGTTCTTC.

The rearrangement links TRBV10-3 to TRBJ2-1; possible D gene TRBD2, 6 bases. CDR1 and CDR2 from the germline V gene are ENHRY and SYGVKD. This CDR3 is 16 amino acids long. Trimming stripped 5 bases from V and 0 bases from J, with 14 bases between. This CDR3 reads CAISLGGPLSYNEQFF. CDR3 DNA sequence: TGTGCCATCAGTTTAGGAGGGCCCCTCTCCTACAATGAGCAGTTCTTC.

Here the CDR3 reads CASSNRENTEAFF. CDR3 nucleotides: TGTGCCAGCAGTAACAGGGAGAACACTGAAGCTTTCTTT. The genes are TRBV28 and TRBJ1-1, with D possibly TRBD1 on 6 matching bases. V was clipped by 5 bases and J by 1 base, with 8 bases between them. The germline V gene encodes CDR1 MDHEN and CDR2 SYDVKM. This CDR3 region has 13 residues.

J is TRBJ2-7 and V is TRBV30; TRBD2 aligns across 8 bases. V shed 3 bases and J 0 bases; nucleotides not matched to a gene: 4. The CDR3 is 14 amino acids. Germline V gives CDR1 GTSNPN, CDR2 SVGIG (reference sequence). The CDR3 loop reads CAWSRGGPSYEQYF. The CDR3 bases are TGTGCCTGGAGCCGGGGGGGGCCCTCCTACGAGCAGTACTTC.

The chain links TRBV6-4 to TRBJ1-2; maybe TRBD1 (5 bases). V lost 0 bases, J lost 4 bases, and 15 bases lay in between. Germline loops: CDR1 MRHNA, CDR2 SNTAGT. The CDR3 totals 16 residues. The CDR3 DNA reads TGTGCCAGCAGTGACTCTTGGAGAGACAGCCTCTATGGCTACACCTTC. It encodes CASSDSWRDSLYGYTF.

The count of this clone is one. V usage is TRBV10-3 and J usage is TRBJ2-3; 8 positions match TRBD1. V shed 3 bases, J shed 4 bases, and the junction held 9 bases outside the gene matches. The CDR3 spans 16 residues. Per germline, CDR1 ENHRY and CDR2 SYGVKD. DNA for the CDR3: TGTGCCATCAGTGACAGGGACAGGAAGGGGTCAGATACGCAGTATTTT. This gives the protein CAISDRDRKGSDTQYF.

The chain has TRBV29-1 and TRBJ2-3; 11 bases are a match to TRBD2. CDR3 length: 18 residues. J was trimmed by 0 bases and V by 7 bases; bases with no gene match: 15. CDR1 and CDR2 from the germline V gene are SQVTM and ANQGSEA. In DNA form, the CDR3 reads TGCAGCGCCGGTGGTCTAGCGGGGGGCCAAGATAGCACAGATACGCAGTATTTT. This gives the protein CSAGGLAGGQDSTDTQYF.

CDR3 nucleotides: TGTGCCAGCAGCCAAGGGGGGCTTAGGACACTAACCTACGAGCAGTACTTC. Protein product: CASSQGGLRTLTYEQYF. The chain links TRBV4-2 to TRBJ2-7; D possibly corresponds to TRBD1 (6 bases). Trimming took 1 base from V and 2 from J, leaving 18 bases between them. The CDR3 loop spans 17 amino acids. The germline gives CDR1 LGHNA, CDR2 YNFKEQ.

This clone was observed a handful of times. The CDR3 coding sequence is TGTGCCAGCAGTCCGGGACAGGTCTACAATGAGCAGTTCTTC. The encoded protein is CASSPGQVYNEQFF. The rearrangement joins TRBV25-1 to TRBJ2-1; TRBD1 matches 8 bases. Germline-derived CDR1 and CDR2 are MGHDK and SYGVNS. The V segment lost 5 bases and the J segment 3 bases; nucleotides outside the gene matches: 3. There are 14 residues in the CDR3. Filled out from reference TRBV25-1 and TRBJ2-1, the complete variable domain reads EADIYQTPRYLVIGTGKKITLECSQTMGHDKMYWYQQDPGMELHLIHYSYGVNSTEKGDLSSESTVSRIRTEHFPLTLESARPSHTSQYLCASSPGQVYNEQFFGPGTRLTVL.

The chain employs TRBV7-9 and TRBJ1-5, with D possibly TRBD1 on 6 matching bases. V was pared by 6 bases and J by 3 bases, with 9 bases between. The CDR3 sequence is 13 residues long. The germline V gene encodes CDR1 SEHNR and CDR2 FQNEAQ (reference sequence). This CDR3 reads CASRQGDNQPQHF. For the CDR3, the DNA is TGTGCCAGCAGACAGGGAGACAATCAGCCCCAGCATTTT.

The CDR3 sequence: CASSYSGPTYEQYF. CDR3 DNA: TGTGCCAGCAGTTATTCAGGGCCGACCTACGAGCAGTACTTC. The chain is built from TRBV6-5 and TRBJ2-7; D is perhaps TRBD1 (5 bases). Germline CDR1 MNHEY, CDR2 SVGAGI. V gave up 3 bases and J gave up 2 bases, with 11 bases separating them. This CDR3 has 14 amino acids.